Each of the 5 T cell receptor beta chains below was sequenced from the same sample in a study of graft-versus-host responses after intestinal transplantation. Their target antigens are unknown. Using immunoSEQ multiplex PCR, the repertoire was profiled, and TCRdb retains in-frame clones only, with some absent. This sample has 95,000 to 110,000 clones, with about 90% found just once. This specimen consisted of unstimulated CD4+ T cells sorted from spleen or lymph node cells, obtained before intestinal transplant. The receptors were sampled from a human donor who received an intestinal transplant.

This rearrangement joins TRBV5-1 to TRBJ1-1, with D perhaps TRBD1 (6 bases). The CDR3 has 14 residues. Germline V gene sequence: CDR1 SGHRS, CDR2 YFSETQ. Trimming cost V 4 bases and J 3 bases, with 13 bases left between them. The chain's CDR3 is CASSATGSHTEAFF. CDR3 nucleotides: TGCGCCAGCAGCGCAACAGGGTCTCACACTGAAGCTTTCTTT.

This clone was seen only once. The chain has TRBV18 and TRBJ2-7, with 7 bases fitting TRBD1. V shed 3 bases, J shed 3 bases, and the junction held 5 bases outside the gene matches. Germline CDR1 and CDR2: KGHSH and LQKENI. The length of the CDR3 is 14 residues. The CDR3 nucleotides read TGTGCCAGCTCACCCGGGACAGCGGACTACGAGCAGTACTTC. It specifies CASSPGTADYEQYF.

V gene TRBV11-2 combines with J gene TRBJ1-2, with D uncertain. CDR1 and CDR2 from the germline V gene are SGHAT and FQNNGV. V was pared by 2 bases and J by 2 bases, with 6 bases between. This CDR3 comprises 13 residues. In DNA form, the CDR3 reads TGTGCCAGCAGCTTAATAACAAACTATGGCTACACCTTC. Amino acids: CASSLITNYGYTF.

V usage is TRBV15 and J usage is TRBJ1-1; D call uncertain. Germline V gene data show CDR1 as LNHNV and CDR2 as YYDKDF (reference sequence). V was pared by 1 base and J by 0 bases, with 15 bases between. This CDR3 contains 17 residues. The CDR3 nucleotides are TGTGCCACCAGCAGAGGAGGCGGGTGGCTCATGAACACTGAAGCTTTCTTT. This gives the protein CATSRGGGWLMNTEAFF. Together with reference TRBV15 and TRBJ1-1, the CDR3 gives the full variable domain: DAMVIQNPRYQVTQFGKPVTLSCSQTLNHNVMYWYQQKSSQAPKLLFHYYDKDFNNEADTPDNFQSRRPNTSFCFLDIRSPGLGDTAMYLCATSRGGGWLMNTEAFFGQGTRLTVV.

The chain has TRBV5-4 and TRBJ2-3, with TRBD2 matching over 10 bases. J lost 6 bases, V lost 1 base, and 5 bases had no gene match. The CDR3 sequence is 15 residues long. From germline, CDR1 is SGHNT and CDR2 YYREEE (reference sequence). In DNA form, the CDR3 reads TGTGCCAGCAGCTTGAGCGGGGGGGCCGGGGATACGCAGTATTTT. Translated, it gives CASSLSGGAGDTQYF.